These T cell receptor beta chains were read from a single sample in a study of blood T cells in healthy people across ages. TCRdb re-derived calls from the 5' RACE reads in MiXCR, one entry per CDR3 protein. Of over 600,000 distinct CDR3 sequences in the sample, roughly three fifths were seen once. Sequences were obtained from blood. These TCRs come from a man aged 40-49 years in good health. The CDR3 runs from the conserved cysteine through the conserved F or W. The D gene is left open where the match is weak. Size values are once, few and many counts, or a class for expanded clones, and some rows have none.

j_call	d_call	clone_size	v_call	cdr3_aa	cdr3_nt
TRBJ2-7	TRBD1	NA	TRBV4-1	CAGSQRGTGISYEQYF	TGCGCCGGCAGCCAGCGCGGGACAGGGATCTCCTACGAGCAGTACTTC
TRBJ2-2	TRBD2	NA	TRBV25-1	CASSAPTSINTGELFF	TGTGCCAGCAGTGCCCCGACTAGCATAAACACCGGGGAGCTGTTTTTT
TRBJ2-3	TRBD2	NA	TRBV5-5	CASSSPRGGPRTDTQYF	TGTGCCAGCAGCTCCCCGCGGGGGGGGCCTCGAACAGATACGCAGTATTTT
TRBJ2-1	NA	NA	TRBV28	CASSLDRVPNSYNEQFF	TGTGCCAGCAGTTTAGATCGGGTACCGAACTCCTACAATGAGCAGTTCTTC
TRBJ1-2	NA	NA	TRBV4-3	CASSQDWVGTGTSYGYTF	TGCGCCAGCAGCCAAGATTGGGTAGGGACGGGGACCTCATATGGCTACACCTTC
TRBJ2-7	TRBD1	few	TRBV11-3	CASSPDRGRSYEQYF	TGTGCCAGCAGCCCGGACAGGGGGAGGTCCTACGAGCAGTACTTC
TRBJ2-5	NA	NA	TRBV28	CASSVLGEGAKETQYF	TGTGCCAGCAGCGTGTTGGGGGAGGGGGCTAAGGAGACCCAGTACTTC
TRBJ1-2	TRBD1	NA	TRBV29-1	CSAHRGGYGYTF	TGCAGCGCCCACAGGGGCGGCTATGGCTACACCTTC
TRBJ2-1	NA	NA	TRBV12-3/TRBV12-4	CASSRVYGPRNEQFF	TGTGCCAGCAGTCGCGTCTACGGACCAAGAAATGAGCAGTTCTTC
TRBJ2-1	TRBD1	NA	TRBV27	CASSFLDRGNEQFF	TGTGCCAGCAGTTTCCTGGACAGGGGGAATGAGCAGTTCTTC
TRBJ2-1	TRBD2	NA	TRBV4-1	CASSQVVVAGFGADEQFF	TGCGCCAGCAGCCAAGTGGTAGTAGCGGGATTCGGGGCAGACGAGCAGTTCTTC
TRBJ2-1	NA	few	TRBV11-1	CASSIVNNEQFF	TGTGCCAGCAGCATCGTAAACAATGAGCAGTTCTTC
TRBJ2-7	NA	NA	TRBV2	CASRQLSVYEQYF	TGTGCCAGCCGACAGTTATCTGTGTACGAGCAGTACTTC
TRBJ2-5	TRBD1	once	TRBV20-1	CSASAGTGGETQYF	TGCAGTGCTAGTGCCGGGACAGGAGGGGAGACCCAGTACTTC
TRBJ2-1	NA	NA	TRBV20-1	CSARGITGLDPYEQFF	TGCAGTGCTAGAGGAATAACGGGACTCGATCCGTATGAGCAGTTCTTC
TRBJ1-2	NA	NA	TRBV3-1	CASSQVLRGYDYGYTF	TGTGCCAGCAGCCAAGTACTCAGGGGCTACGACTATGGCTACACCTTC
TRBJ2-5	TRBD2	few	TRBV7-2	CASSVGPLAGGIKTQYF	TGTGCCAGCAGCGTTGGCCCACTAGCGGGAGGTATAAAGACCCAGTACTTC
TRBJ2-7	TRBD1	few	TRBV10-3	CATGTGGTDEQYF	TGTGCCACCGGGACAGGGGGAACCGACGAGCAGTACTTC
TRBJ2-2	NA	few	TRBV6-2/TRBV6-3	CASSSTSTGELFF	TGTGCCAGCAGTTCAACTAGTACCGGGGAGCTGTTTTTT
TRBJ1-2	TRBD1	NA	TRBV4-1	CASSQGFVRGPGGYTF	TGCGCCAGCAGCCAAGGGTTCGTCAGGGGGCCCGGTGGCTACACCTTC
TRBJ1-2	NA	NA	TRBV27	CASSLQDNGYGYTF	TGTGCCAGCAGTCTACAGGATAATGGCTATGGCTACACCTTC
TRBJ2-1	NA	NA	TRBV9	CASSSELGAGEQFF	TGTGCCAGCAGCTCCGAGCTGGGGGCGGGTGAGCAGTTCTTC
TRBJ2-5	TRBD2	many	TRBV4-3	CASSRTGLAGPTHQETQYF	TGCGCCAGCAGCCGAACCGGACTAGCGGGCCCCACCCACCAAGAGACCCAGTACTTC
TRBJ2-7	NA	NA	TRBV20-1	CSVGEPRYYEQYF	TGCAGTGTGGGGGAACCCCGATATTACGAGCAGTACTTC
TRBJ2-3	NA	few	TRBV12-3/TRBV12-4	CASSLASLTDTQYF	TGTGCCAGCAGTTTAGCGTCACTAACAGATACGCAGTATTTT
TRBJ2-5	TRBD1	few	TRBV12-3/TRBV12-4	CASSPPLDRVGKETQYF	TGTGCCAGCAGCCCGCCCCTGGACAGGGTCGGGAAAGAGACCCAGTACTTC
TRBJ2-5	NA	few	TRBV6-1	CASQMEVDSWTQYF	TGTGCCAGCCAGATGGAAGTGGATTCGTGGACCCAGTACTTC
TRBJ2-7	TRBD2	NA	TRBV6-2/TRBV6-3	CASRALAGGTLGYF	TGTGCCAGCAGAGCCCTAGCGGGAGGGACGCTGGGGTACTTC
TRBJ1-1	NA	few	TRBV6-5	CASSRQEAAEAFF	TGTGCCAGCAGTAGACAGGAGGCCGCTGAAGCTTTCTTT
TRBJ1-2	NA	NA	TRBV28	CASSLHRNYGYTF	TGTGCCAGCAGTTTACACAGAAACTATGGCTACACCTTC